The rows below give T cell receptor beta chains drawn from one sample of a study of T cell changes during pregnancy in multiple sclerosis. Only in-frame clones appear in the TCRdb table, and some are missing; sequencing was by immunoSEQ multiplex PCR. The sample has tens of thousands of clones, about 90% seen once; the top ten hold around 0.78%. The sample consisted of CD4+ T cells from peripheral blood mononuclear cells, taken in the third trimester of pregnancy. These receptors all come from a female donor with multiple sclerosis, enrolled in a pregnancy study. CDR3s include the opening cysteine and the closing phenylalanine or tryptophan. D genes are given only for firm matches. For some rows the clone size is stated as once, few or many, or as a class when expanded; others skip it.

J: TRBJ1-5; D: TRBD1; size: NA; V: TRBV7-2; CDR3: CASSLMQGAGQPQHF; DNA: TGTGCCAGCAGCTTAATGCAGGGGGCTGGTCAGCCCCAGCATTTT
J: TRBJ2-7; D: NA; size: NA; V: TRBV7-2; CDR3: CASSPDSRAYEQYF; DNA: TGTGCCAGCAGCCCCGACTCGAGGGCTTACGAGCAGTACTTC
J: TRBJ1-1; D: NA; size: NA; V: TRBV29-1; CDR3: CSVDLRTGEAEAFF; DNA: TGCAGCGTTGACCTACGGACCGGGGAGGCTGAAGCTTTCTTT
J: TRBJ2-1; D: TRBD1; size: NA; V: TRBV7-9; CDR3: CASSSTGNYNEQFF; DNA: TGTGCCAGCAGCTCGACAGGGAACTACAATGAGCAGTTCTTC
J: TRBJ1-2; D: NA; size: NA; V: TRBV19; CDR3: CASRPSAGGYGYTF; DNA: TGTGCCAGTAGGCCCAGCGCGGGAGGCTATGGCTACACCTTC
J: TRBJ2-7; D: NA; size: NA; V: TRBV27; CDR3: CASSPTYEQYF; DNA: TGTGCCAGCAGTCCAACCTACGAGCAGTACTTC
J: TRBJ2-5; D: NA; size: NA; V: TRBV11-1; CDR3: CASGSLEAPQETQYF; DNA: TGTGCCAGCGGATCGCTGGAGGCCCCCCAAGAGACCCAGTACTTC
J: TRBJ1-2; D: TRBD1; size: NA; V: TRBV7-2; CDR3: CASSLVSTGADYYGYTF; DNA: TGTGCCAGCAGCTTAGTTTCGACAGGGGCGGATTACTATGGCTACACCTTC
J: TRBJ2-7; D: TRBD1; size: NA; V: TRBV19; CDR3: CASSWGTGHSYEQYF; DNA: TGTGCCAGTAGTTGGGGGACAGGTCATTCCTACGAGCAGTACTTC
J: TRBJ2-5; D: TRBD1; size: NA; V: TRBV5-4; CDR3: CASSRDREETQYF; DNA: TGTGCCAGCAGCCGGGACAGGGAAGAGACCCAGTACTTC
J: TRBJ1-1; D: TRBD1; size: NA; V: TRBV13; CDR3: CASSPGQGNTEAFF; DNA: TGTGCCAGCAGCCCAGGACAGGGGAACACTGAAGCTTTCTTT
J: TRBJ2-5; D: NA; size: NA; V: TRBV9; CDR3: CASSVGNGRGETQYF; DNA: TGTGCCAGCAGCGTAGGTAACGGGAGAGGGGAGACCCAGTACTTC
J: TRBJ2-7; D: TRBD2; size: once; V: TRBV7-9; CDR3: CASSVAGAPYEQYF; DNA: TGTGCCAGCAGTGTAGCGGGGGCCCCCTACGAGCAGTACTTC
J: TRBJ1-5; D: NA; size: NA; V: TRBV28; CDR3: CASSLTDQPQHF; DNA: TGTGCCAGCAGTTTAACGGATCAGCCCCAGCATTTT
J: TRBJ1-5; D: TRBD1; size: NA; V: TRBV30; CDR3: CAWGPGQHQPQHF; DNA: TGTGCCTGGGGTCCGGGACAGCATCAGCCCCAGCATTTT
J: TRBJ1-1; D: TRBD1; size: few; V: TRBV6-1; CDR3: CASSAVDRDTEAFF; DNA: TGTGCCAGCAGTGCGGTGGACAGGGACACTGAAGCTTTCTTT
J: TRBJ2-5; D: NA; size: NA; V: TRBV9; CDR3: CASSAAAGVGGETQYF; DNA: TGTGCCAGCAGCGCAGCGGCAGGGGTTGGGGGAGAGACCCAGTACTTC
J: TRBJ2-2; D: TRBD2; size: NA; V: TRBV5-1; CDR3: CASTRLAGDTGELFF; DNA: TGCGCCAGCACCCGACTAGCGGGTGACACCGGGGAGCTGTTTTTT
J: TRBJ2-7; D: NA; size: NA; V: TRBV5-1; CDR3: CASSLTQGLSYEQYF; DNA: TGCGCCAGCAGCCTGACGCAGGGCCTCTCCTACGAGCAGTACTTC
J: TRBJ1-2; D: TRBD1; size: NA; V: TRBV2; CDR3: CASSMRAGTGVSGYTF; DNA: TGTGCCAGCAGCATGAGAGCCGGGACAGGGGTGTCTGGCTACACCTTC
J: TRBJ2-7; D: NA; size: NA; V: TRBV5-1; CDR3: CASSLQSETYEQYF; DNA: TGCGCCAGCAGCTTGCAAAGCGAGACCTACGAGCAGTACTTC
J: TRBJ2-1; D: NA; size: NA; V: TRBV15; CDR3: CATSRETLAGNEQFF; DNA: TGTGCCACCAGCAGAGAAACACTAGCCGGCAATGAGCAGTTCTTC
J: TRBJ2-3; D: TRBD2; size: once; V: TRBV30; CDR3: CAWSVLTSGRARRRTDTQYF; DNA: TGTGCCTGGAGTGTACTGACTAGCGGGAGGGCCCGACGTCGGACAGATACGCAGTATTTT
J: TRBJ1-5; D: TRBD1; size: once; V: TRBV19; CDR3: CASMGTGGGQQPQHF; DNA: TGTGCCAGTATGGGGACAGGGGGCGGGCAACAGCCCCAGCATTTT
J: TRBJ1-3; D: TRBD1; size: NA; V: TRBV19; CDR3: CASSTRTGFGNTIYF; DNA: TGTGCCAGTAGTACCCGGACAGGGTTCGGAAACACCATATATTTT
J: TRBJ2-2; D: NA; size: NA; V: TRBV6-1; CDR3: CASSAYLGGELFF; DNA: TGTGCCAGCAGTGCTTATCTCGGCGGGGAGCTGTTTTTT
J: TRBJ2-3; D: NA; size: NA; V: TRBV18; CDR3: CASASGSTDTQYF; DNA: TGTGCCAGCGCGAGCGGTAGCACAGATACGCAGTATTTT
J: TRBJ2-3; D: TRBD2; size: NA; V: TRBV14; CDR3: CASGRTSDRTDTQYF; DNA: TGTGCCAGCGGGAGGACTAGCGATAGGACTGATACGCAGTATTTT
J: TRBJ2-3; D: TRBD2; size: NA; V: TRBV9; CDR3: CASSAGTSGRDTQYF; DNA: TGTGCCAGCAGCGCGGGGACTAGCGGGAGAGATACGCAGTATTTT
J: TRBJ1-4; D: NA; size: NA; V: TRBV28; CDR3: CASSSPQGFEKLFF; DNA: TGTGCCAGCAGTTCCCCGCAGGGTTTTGAAAAACTGTTTTTT
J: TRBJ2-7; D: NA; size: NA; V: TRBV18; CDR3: CASSPTTASYEQYF; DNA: TGTGCCAGCTCCCCCACGACAGCTTCCTACGAGCAGTACTTC
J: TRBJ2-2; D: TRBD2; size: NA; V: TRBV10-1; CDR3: CASQLAGDTGELFF; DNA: TGCGCCAGCCAACTAGCGGGGGACACCGGGGAGCTGTTTTTT
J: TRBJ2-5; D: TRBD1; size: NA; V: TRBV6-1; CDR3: CASSERTGVAETQYF; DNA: TGTGCCAGCAGTGAAAGGACAGGGGTTGCCGAGACCCAGTACTTC
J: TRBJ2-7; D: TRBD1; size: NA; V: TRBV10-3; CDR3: CAISESGTGGPYEQYF; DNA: TGTGCCATCAGTGAGTCCGGGACAGGGGGCCCCTACGAGCAGTACTTC
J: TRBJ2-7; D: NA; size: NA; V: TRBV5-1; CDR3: CASSSGLSSYEQYF; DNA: TGCGCCAGCAGCTCCGGTTTAAGCTCCTACGAGCAGTACTTC
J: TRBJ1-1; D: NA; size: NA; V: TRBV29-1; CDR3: CSVRGLTRDTEAFF; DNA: TGCAGCGTTAGAGGGCTCACTAGGGACACTGAAGCTTTCTTT
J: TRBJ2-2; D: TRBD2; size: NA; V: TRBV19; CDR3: CASTELAGRNTGELFF; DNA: TGTGCCAGTACTGAACTAGCGGGAAGGAACACCGGGGAGCTGTTTTTT
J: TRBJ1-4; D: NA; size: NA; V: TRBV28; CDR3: CASSLGGVATTNEKLFF; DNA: TGTGCCAGCAGTCTGGGGGGGGTGGCGACAACTAATGAAAAACTGTTTTTT
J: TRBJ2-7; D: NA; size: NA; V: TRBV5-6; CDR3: CVSSFSAVISYEQYF; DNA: TGTGTCAGCAGCTTTTCAGCGGTTATCTCCTACGAGCAGTACTTC
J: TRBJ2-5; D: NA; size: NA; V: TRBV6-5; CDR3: CASSYLGTQYF; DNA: TGTGCCAGCAGTTACCTTGGCACCCAGTACTTC
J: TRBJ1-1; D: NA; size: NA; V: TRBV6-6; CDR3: CASSRIRDTEAFF; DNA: TGTGCCAGCAGTCGCATAAGAGACACTGAAGCTTTCTTT
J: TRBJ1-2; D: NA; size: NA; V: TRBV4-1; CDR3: CASSQAQNYGYTF; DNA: TGCGCCAGCAGCCAAGCACAGAACTATGGCTACACCTTC
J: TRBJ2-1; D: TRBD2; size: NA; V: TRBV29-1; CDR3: CSVRTSGRASYNEQFF; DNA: TGCAGCGTCCGAACTAGCGGGAGGGCCTCCTACAATGAGCAGTTCTTC
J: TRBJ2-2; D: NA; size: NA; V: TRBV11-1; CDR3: CASSPSRESGELFF; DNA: TGTGCCAGCAGCCCCTCGAGAGAGAGCGGGGAGCTGTTTTTT
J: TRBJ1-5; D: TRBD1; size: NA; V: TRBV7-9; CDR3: CASSLGQGATFQPQHF; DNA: TGTGCCAGCAGCTTAGGACAGGGGGCAACTTTTCAGCCCCAGCATTTT
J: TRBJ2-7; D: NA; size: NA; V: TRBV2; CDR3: CASSESGPPRQYF; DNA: TGTGCCAGCAGTGAAAGTGGTCCCCCCAGGCAGTACTTC
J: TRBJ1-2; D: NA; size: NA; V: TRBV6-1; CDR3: CASSTLGHRDGYTF; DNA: TGTGCCAGCAGTACACTAGGCCACAGGGACGGCTACACCTTC
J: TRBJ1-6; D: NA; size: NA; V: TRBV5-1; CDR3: CASSLSAGTYNSPLHF; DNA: TGCGCCAGCAGCTTGAGCGCAGGGACCTATAATTCACCCCTCCACTTT
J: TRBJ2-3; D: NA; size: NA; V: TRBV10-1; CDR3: CASSERGSSDTQYF; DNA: TGCGCCAGCAGTGAACGAGGGAGTTCAGATACGCAGTATTTT
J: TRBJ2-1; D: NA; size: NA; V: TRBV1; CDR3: CTSRYDRRGLAGVAVLYNEQFF; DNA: TGCACCAGCAGGTACGATCGTAGGGGACTAGCGGGAGTAGCGGTTTTGTACAATGAGCAGTTCTTC
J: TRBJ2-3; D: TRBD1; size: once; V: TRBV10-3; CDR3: CAIDTGTGLDTQYF; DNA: TGTGCCATCGACACCGGGACAGGGTTGGATACGCAGTATTTT
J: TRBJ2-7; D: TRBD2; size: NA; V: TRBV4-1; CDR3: CASSQESAGGRYEQYF; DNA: TGCGCCAGCAGCCAAGAATCAGCGGGAGGCCGCTACGAGCAGTACTTC
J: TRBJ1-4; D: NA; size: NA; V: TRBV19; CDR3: CASSIFANRVEKLFF; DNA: TGTGCCAGTAGTATATTTGCAAATCGAGTAGAAAAACTGTTTTTT
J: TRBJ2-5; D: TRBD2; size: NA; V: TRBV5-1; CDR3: CASRSRGGVEETQYF; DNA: TGCGCCAGCAGGTCTCGGGGGGGCGTGGAGGAGACCCAGTACTTC
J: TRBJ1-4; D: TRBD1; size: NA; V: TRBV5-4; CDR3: CASSLGTRDSEKLFF; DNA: TGTGCCAGCAGCTTGGGTACACGGGACAGCGAAAAACTGTTTTTT
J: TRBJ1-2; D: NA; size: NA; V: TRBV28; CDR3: CAASFNYGYTF; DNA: TGTGCCGCGTCTTTCAACTATGGCTACACCTTC
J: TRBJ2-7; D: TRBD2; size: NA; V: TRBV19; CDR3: CASSMAPSGRADEQYF; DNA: TGTGCCAGTAGTATGGCGCCAAGCGGGAGGGCGGACGAGCAGTACTTC